Listed here are 29 T cell receptor beta chains from one sample, sequenced in a study of T cells expressing NK-cell markers. TCRdb re-analyzed the 5' RACE reads; it lists each CDR3 protein once, without DNA. Its table records about 460,000 distinct CDR3 sequences. Sequenced sample: blood T cells: a sorted CD56 or NKG2C T cell subset, CD4+ or CD8+ T cells, or bulk PBMC T cells (not recorded which). These receptor sequences come from a woman between 45 and 65 years old in good health.

The V gene is TRBV2, the J gene TRBJ2-5; TCRdb returns TRBD2, unconfirmable since there is no DNA. CDR1 is SNHLY and CDR2 is FYNNEI in the germline V gene. CDR3 size: 15 residues. CDR3 region: CASRGTSGYQETQYF.

V usage is TRBV6-1 and J usage is TRBJ1-5. The germline V gene has CDR1 MNHNS and CDR2 SASEGT. This CDR3 is 13 amino acids long. The CDR3 here is CASSETRGEAQHF.

The chain carries TRBV5-1 and TRBJ1-1. The CDR3 runs 14 residues. Germline V gene data show CDR1 as SGHRS and CDR2 as YFSETQ. CDR3 sequence reads: CASSPTAGRTEAFF. Variable domain in full (rest from reference TRBV5-1 and TRBJ1-1): KAGVTQTPRYLIKTRGQQVTLSCSPISGHRSVSWYQQTPGQGLQFLFEYFSETQRNKGNFPGRFSGRQFSNSRSEMNVSTLELGDSALYLCASSPTAGRTEAFFGQGTRLTVV.

The rearrangement joins TRBV7-8 to TRBJ2-1; checking the TCRdb D call of TRBD2 is not possible without DNA. Germline V CDR1 and CDR2: SGHVS, FQNEAQ. The CDR3 runs to 13 residues. CDR3 region: CATREGLRNEQFF.

The chain combines TRBV20-1 with TRBJ2-7; no DNA is available, so the TRBD1 call from TCRdb remains unchecked. The germline gives CDR1 DFQATT, CDR2 SNEGSKA (reference sequence). The CDR3 runs 14 residues. The CDR3 spells CSARSDRGSHEQYF.

This sequence joins TRBV2 and TRBJ2-5; TCRdb picks TRBD2, but there is no DNA to check that call. The CDR3 has 13 amino acids. CDR1 and CDR2 from the germline V gene are SNHLY and FYNNEI. CDR3 sequence: CASSGLAEETQYF.

This chain joins TRBV3-1 and TRBJ2-3; checking the TCRdb D call of TRBD1 is not possible without DNA. Germline V gene lookup returns CDR1 LGHDT and CDR2 YNNKEL (reference sequence). The CDR3 consists of 18 residues. Here the CDR3 reads CASSQPTAIYDAPDTQYF.

The rearrangement uses TRBV7-9 and TRBJ2-3; TCRdb proposes TRBD2, but this gene call is untestable without DNA. The CDR3 runs to 15 residues. Germline V CDR1 and CDR2: SEHNR, FQNEAQ (reference sequence). CDR3 sequence reads: CASSSRDFSTDTQYF. Looking up the rest from reference TRBV7-9 and TRBJ2-3 gives the full variable domain: DTGVSQNPRHKITKRGQNVTFRCDPISEHNRLYWYRQTLGQGPEFLTYFQNEAQLEKSRLLSDRFSAERPKGSFSTLEIQRTEQGDSAMYLCASSSRDFSTDTQYFGPGTRLTVL.

CDR3 region: CASSPTRGQYNEQFF. The chain carries TRBV7-9 and TRBJ2-1; TCRdb names TRBD1, which stays unverified in the absence of DNA. Germline V gene lookup returns CDR1 SEHNR and CDR2 FQNEAQ (reference sequence). CDR3 length: 15 residues.

This chain uses TRBV12-3 or TRBV12-4 with TRBJ2-3. The CDR3 totals 15 residues. Here the CDR3 reads CASSLSAGVTDTQYF.

The rearrangement uses TRBV2 and TRBJ2-5; TCRdb outputs TRBD2, but without DNA this stays unchecked. Germline CDR1 is SNHLY and CDR2 is FYNNEI. This CDR3 is built from 17 residues. The CDR3 reads CASSGHRGRAGQETQYF.

The chain links TRBV2 to TRBJ1-1; the D call of TRBD1 rests on TCRdb alone, since no DNA is present to check it. The CDR3 is 11 amino acids. The germline V gene encodes CDR1 SNHLY and CDR2 FYNNEI. The CDR3 loop is CASSEDRVAFF.

The rearrangement joins TRBV24-1 to TRBJ1-5; TCRdb's assignment of TRBD1 cannot be checked, as there is no DNA. Germline V gene data show CDR1 as KGHDR and CDR2 as SFDVKD. This CDR3 has 14 residues. CDR3 amino acids: CATRSAGDNQPQHF.

The V gene is TRBV27, the J gene TRBJ2-1; TCRdb outputs TRBD2, but without DNA this stays unchecked. The CDR3 contains 18 residues. Looked up from germline, CDR1 is MNHEY and CDR2 is SMNVEV (reference sequence). The CDR3 sequence is CASSFSTLTSGISGEQFF.

The chain recombines TRBV28 with TRBJ1-6; TCRdb's D call, TRBD1, is unchecked because there is no DNA. Looked up from germline, CDR1 is MDHEN and CDR2 is SYDVKM. The CDR3 loop spans 15 amino acids. The CDR3 loop reads CASSPQTGGGSPLHF.

The chain joins TRBV24-1 to TRBJ1-2. Germline assignment: CDR1 KGHDR and CDR2 SFDVKD. The CDR3 runs to 12 residues. The CDR3 is CATSTANYGYTF.

The chain joins TRBV29-1 to TRBJ2-5; TCRdb names TRBD2, which stays unverified in the absence of DNA. The CDR3 extends over 15 amino acids. Germline loops: CDR1 SQVTM, CDR2 ANQGSEA. The chain's CDR3 is CSVENAGGTVGTQYF.

V gene TRBV30 combines with J gene TRBJ1-2; there is no DNA to check the TCRdb D call of TRBD1. Germline values: CDR1 GTSNPN, CDR2 SVGIG (reference sequence). The CDR3 is made up of 16 amino acids. CDR3 sequence reads: CAWSVSWTPDPYGYTF.

The genes are TRBV20-1 and TRBJ1-4. The germline V gene encodes CDR1 DFQATT and CDR2 SNEGSKA (reference sequence). This CDR3 is built from 12 residues. The CDR3 loop is CSARRAGEKLFF.

The V gene is TRBV20-1, the J gene TRBJ2-5; TCRdb calls TRBD2, which cannot be checked without DNA. The CDR3 is 14 residues long. Germline values: CDR1 DFQATT, CDR2 SNEGSKA (reference sequence). The CDR3 region is CSAAGLAVLETQYF.

This rearrangement joins TRBV5-5 to TRBJ2-7; TCRdb designates TRBD2, a call that cannot be tested without DNA. The germline V gene has CDR1 SGHKS and CDR2 YYEKEE (reference sequence). This CDR3 is 14 amino acids long. The CDR3 loop is CASSLFRAADEQYF.

CDR3 sequence: CSARSRLAGNQPQHF. The V gene is TRBV20-1, the J gene TRBJ1-5. CDR1 is DFQATT and CDR2 is SNEGSKA in the germline V gene (reference sequence). CDR3 length equals 15 residues.

The gene calls are TRBV5-5 and TRBJ2-7. This CDR3 spans 15 amino acids. In germline, CDR1 is SGHKS, CDR2 YYEKEE (reference sequence). The CDR3 reads CASSFFRTDSYEQYF.

The chain uses TRBV28 and TRBJ2-1. Germline-derived CDR1 and CDR2 are MDHEN and SYDVKM. The CDR3 is made up of 11 amino acids. CDR3 in amino acids: CASRIVNEQFF.

This chain connects TRBV4-1 to TRBJ1-5; TCRdb designates TRBD1, a call that cannot be tested without DNA. The CDR3 extends over 19 amino acids. Germline loops: CDR1 MGHRA, CDR2 YSYEKL. CDR3 residues: CASSQVWGQTLDSNQPQHF.

The rearrangement uses TRBV20-1 and TRBJ1-2; absent DNA, TCRdb's TRBD1 call cannot be checked. The V gene's germline CDR1 is DFQATT and CDR2 SNEGSKA (reference sequence). The CDR3 spans 14 residues. The CDR3 is CSANQFGRGKGYTF.

The rearrangement links TRBV12-5 to TRBJ1-2. CDR3 length: 13 amino acids. Germline CDR1 is LGHNT and CDR2 is FRNRAP. CDR3 loop: CASGPLTYYGYTF.

The chain links TRBV5-1 to TRBJ2-3; lacking DNA, the TRBD1 call made by TCRdb goes unchecked. The CDR3 is 15 residues long. Per the germline V gene, CDR1 is SGHRS and CDR2 is YFSETQ. CDR3: CASSRQGESLDTQYF.

The CDR3 loop reads CASSRGTNLGEAFF. The rearrangement uses TRBV12-3 or TRBV12-4 and TRBJ1-1. The CDR3 runs 14 residues.